This TCR beta chain was retrieved from a study of patients and donors after allogeneic stem cell transplantation (dated by TCRdb to 2020 to 2022). V and J are truncated by 0 bases and 5 bases respectively, leaving an intervening sequence of 19 bases. The CDR3, from cysteine to phenylalanine, totals 17 residues. Here the CDR3 DNA is all that survives: 51 bases in frame from base 1. The germline V gene (reference sequence) provides CDR1 LGHDT and CDR2 YNNKEL. With respect to this clonotype: Its antigen is not yet known. Base qualities were left out, and no much larger clone turns up one base away.

The library was made by RT-PCR. The instrument was a NextSeq 550. Through fastp at Q25 and MiXCR, TCRdb rebuilt clones from the public reads, retaining in-frame beta chains. Every entry covers one CDR3 protein and lists the most common genes and DNA from its rows. This sample gives approximately 410,000 distinct CDR3 sequences in total; roughly 16% of them show up just once. The biggest ten clones account for less than 8% of the sample. The sequencing sample was made of blood, either unsorted or a sorted T cell fraction (not recorded which). The sequence was obtained from a human donor who was either an allogeneic HSCT recipient or a stem cell or donor lymphocyte infusion donor (not recorded which). It is not recorded whose cells these are; they may come from a transplant donor. The rearrangement joined TRBV3-1 to TRBJ1-2, with the D gene uncertain. The DNA is as follows: TGTGCCAGCAGCCAAGAGGGAGAGGCCCCATCCGATTATGGCTACACCTTC. Its protein product is CASSQEGEAPSDYGYTF.